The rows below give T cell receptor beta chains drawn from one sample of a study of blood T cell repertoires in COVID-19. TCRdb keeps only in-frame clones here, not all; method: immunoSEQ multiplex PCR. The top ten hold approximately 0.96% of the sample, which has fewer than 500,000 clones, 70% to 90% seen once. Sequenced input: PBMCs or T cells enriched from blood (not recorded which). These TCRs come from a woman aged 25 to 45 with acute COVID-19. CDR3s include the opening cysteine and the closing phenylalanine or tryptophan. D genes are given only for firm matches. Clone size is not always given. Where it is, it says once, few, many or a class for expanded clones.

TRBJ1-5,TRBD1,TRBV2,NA,TGTGCCAGCTGGACAGGGAGCAATCAGCCCCAGCATTTT,CASWTGSNQPQHF
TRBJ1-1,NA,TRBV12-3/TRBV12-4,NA,TGTGCCAGCAGTTTAGCTAGGGGTGAAGCTTTCTTT,CASSLARGEAFF
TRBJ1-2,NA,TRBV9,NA,TGTGCCAGCAGCGTGGGACTTTACGATTACACCTTC,CASSVGLYDYTF
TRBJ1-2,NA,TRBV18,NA,TGTGCCAGCTCACCACCGACATCTGTTAACTATGGCTACACCTTC,CASSPPTSVNYGYTF
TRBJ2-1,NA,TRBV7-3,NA,TGTGCCAGCAGCTCCATCTCGGGCGGGGTCTACAATGAGCAGTTCTTC,CASSSISGGVYNEQFF
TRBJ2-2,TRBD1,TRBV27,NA,TGTGCCAGCAGTTTCACATACACAGGGGGCACCGGGGAGCTGTTTTTT,CASSFTYTGGTGELFF
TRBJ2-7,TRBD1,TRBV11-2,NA,TGTGCCAGCAGCTTCCGGACAGGGGTGGACTACGAGCAGTACTTC,CASSFRTGVDYEQYF
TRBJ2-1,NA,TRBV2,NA,TGTGCCAGCAGAGGAGACAGGGTAGGAGGGGAGCAGTTCTTC,CASRGDRVGGEQFF
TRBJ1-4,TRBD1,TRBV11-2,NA,TGTGCCAGCAGCCAGACAGGGGCTTTGAATGAAAAACTGTTTTTT,CASSQTGALNEKLFF
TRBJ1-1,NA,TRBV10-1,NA,TGCGCCAGCAGTGAGTTTTCAGGGGTAAAAACTGAAGCTTTCTTT,CASSEFSGVKTEAFF
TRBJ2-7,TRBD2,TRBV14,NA,TGTGCCAGCAGCCCGGGACTAGCGGGGGGTTTTAAAGAGCAGTACTTC,CASSPGLAGGFKEQYF
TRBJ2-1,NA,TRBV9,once,TGTGCCAGCAGCGTCGAACCGCAGGGATTACATGAGCAGTTCTTC,CASSVEPQGLHEQFF
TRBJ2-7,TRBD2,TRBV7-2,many,TGTGCCAGCAGCGCTAGCGGGGGGGCCTACGAGCAGTACTTC,CASSASGGAYEQYF
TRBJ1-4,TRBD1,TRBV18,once,TGTGCCAGCTCACCAATGCGACAGGGCCTGAATGAAAAACTGTTTTTT,CASSPMRQGLNEKLFF
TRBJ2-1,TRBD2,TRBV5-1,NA,TGCGCCAGCAGCTTGGGGAGCGGGGGGAACAATGAGCAGTTCTTC,CASSLGSGGNNEQFF
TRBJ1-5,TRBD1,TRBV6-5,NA,TGTGCCAGCCGGACAGGGCCTTATAGCAATCAGCCCCAGCATTTT,CASRTGPYSNQPQHF
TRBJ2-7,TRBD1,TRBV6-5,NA,TGTGCCAGCACCAGGGACAGGGCGATGTACGAGCAGTACTTC,CASTRDRAMYEQYF
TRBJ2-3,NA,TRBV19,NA,TGTGCCAGTAGTCTATTGCAGGGCACAGATACGCAGTATTTT,CASSLLQGTDTQYF
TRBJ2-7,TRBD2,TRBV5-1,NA,TGCGCCAGCAGCTGGGCCGGGACTAGCGGGGGCTCCTACGAGCAGTACTTC,CASSWAGTSGGSYEQYF
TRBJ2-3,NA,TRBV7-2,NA,TGTGCCAGCAGCTTGGCAGGGATGGGGACAGATACGCAGTATTTT,CASSLAGMGTDTQYF
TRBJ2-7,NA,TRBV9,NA,TGTGCCAGCAGCGTGGGGCCCAGACCTACGGAGCAGTACTTC,CASSVGPRPTEQYF
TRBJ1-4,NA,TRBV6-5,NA,TGTGCCAGCAGTTACAGGGCGGGACGGTATCTGGAAAAACTGTTTTTT,CASSYRAGRYLEKLFF
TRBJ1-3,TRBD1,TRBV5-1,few,TGCGCCAGCAGCTCCTCCGGGACAGGCTCTGGAAACACCATATATTTT,CASSSSGTGSGNTIYF
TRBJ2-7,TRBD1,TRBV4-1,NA,TGCGCCAGCTCCACAGGGGGCGTCTACGAGCAGTACTTC,CASSTGGVYEQYF
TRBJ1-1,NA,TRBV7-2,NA,TGTGCCAGCACCCCACTTGGGGGGGTCGCTGAAGCTTTCTTT,CASTPLGGVAEAFF
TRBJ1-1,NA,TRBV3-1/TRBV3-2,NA,TGTGCCAGCAGCCAGAGGACAGTTAAGGCTGAAGCTTTCTTT,CASSQRTVKAEAFF
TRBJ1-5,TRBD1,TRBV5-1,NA,TGCGCCAGCAGCTCCGGACAGGGCCAGCCCCAGCATTTT,CASSSGQGQPQHF
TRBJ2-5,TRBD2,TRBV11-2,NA,TGTGCCAGCAGCTTAGCCTTAACTAGCGGGGCAGAAGAGACCCAGTACTTC,CASSLALTSGAEETQYF
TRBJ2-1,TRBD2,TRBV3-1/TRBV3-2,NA,TGTGCCAGCACCCCGTCTAGCGGGGGGTACTCCTACAATGAGCAGTTCTTC,CASTPSSGGYSYNEQFF
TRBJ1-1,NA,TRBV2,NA,TGTGCCAGCAGTGAAAATCGGGGCACTGAAGCTTTCTTT,CASSENRGTEAFF
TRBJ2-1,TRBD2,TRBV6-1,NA,TGTGCCAGCAGTGCGACTAGCGGGGGGCCCTACAATGAGCAGTTCTTC,CASSATSGGPYNEQFF
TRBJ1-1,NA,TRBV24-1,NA,TGTGCCACCAGCATGGGAGGCTTGAACACTGAAGCTTTCTTT,CATSMGGLNTEAFF
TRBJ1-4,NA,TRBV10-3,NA,TGTGCCATCAGTGAATTCGGCGGGGGGGGTGAAAAACTGTTTTTT,CAISEFGGGGEKLFF
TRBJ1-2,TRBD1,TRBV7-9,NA,TGTGCCAGCAGCTTAGCCCGGGACAGGGTCGGTGGCTACACCTTC,CASSLARDRVGGYTF
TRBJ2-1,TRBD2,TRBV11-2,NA,TGTGCCAGCAGCTATCCGGGACTAGCGATCTATGAGCAGTTCTTC,CASSYPGLAIYEQFF
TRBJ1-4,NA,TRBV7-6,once,TGTGCCAGCAGCTTAGCGCCGGGGGGACTAGATAATGAAAAACTGTTTTTT,CASSLAPGGLDNEKLFF
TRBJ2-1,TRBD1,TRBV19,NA,TGTGCCAGTAGCGGACCGGGACAGGGGGGCCATGAGCAGTTCTTC,CASSGPGQGGHEQFF
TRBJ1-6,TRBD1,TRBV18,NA,TGTGCCAGCTCACAAAGTACCGGGACAGACTATAATTCACCCCTCCACTTT,CASSQSTGTDYNSPLHF
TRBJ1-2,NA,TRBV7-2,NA,TGTGCCAGCAGCTTATCGGGGGGCACCATCCCCTATGGCTACACCTTC,CASSLSGGTIPYGYTF
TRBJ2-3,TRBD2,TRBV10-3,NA,TGTGCCATCAGCCGGACTAGCTCAAGCACAGATACGCAGTATTTT,CAISRTSSSTDTQYF
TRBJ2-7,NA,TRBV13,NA,TGTGCCAGCAGCTTCGAGGGTTGGGACGAGCAGTACTTC,CASSFEGWDEQYF
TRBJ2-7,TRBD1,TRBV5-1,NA,TGCGCCAGCAGCACCGACAGGGACTACGAGCAGTACTTC,CASSTDRDYEQYF
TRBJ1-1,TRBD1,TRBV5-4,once,TGTGCCAGCAGCAGACAGGGCGGGGCTGAAGCTTTCTTT,CASSRQGGAEAFF
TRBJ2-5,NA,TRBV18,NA,TGTGCCAGCTCACCAGGGCAGACGCAAGAGACCCAGTACTTC,CASSPGQTQETQYF
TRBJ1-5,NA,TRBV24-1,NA,TGTGCCACCTCGGGAGCTTATAGCAATCAGCCCCAGCATTTT,CATSGAYSNQPQHF
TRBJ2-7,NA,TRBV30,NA,TGTGCCTGGAGTTCAGTATACAGAAGCTCCGAGCAGTACTTC,CAWSSVYRSSEQYF
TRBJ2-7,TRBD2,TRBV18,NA,TGTGCCAGCTCACGGGACTATTCCTACGAGCAGTACTTC,CASSRDYSYEQYF
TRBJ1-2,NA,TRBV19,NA,TGTGCCAGTGTAGGAGGCCGATCTAACTATGGCTACACCTTC,CASVGGRSNYGYTF
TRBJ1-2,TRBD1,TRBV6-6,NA,TGTGCCAGCAGTTCGGGACAGTACTATGGCTACACCTTC,CASSSGQYYGYTF
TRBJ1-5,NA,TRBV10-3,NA,TGTGCCATCAGTGGAGGAGCAAATCAGCCCCAGCATTTT,CAISGGANQPQHF
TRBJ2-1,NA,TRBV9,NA,TGTGCCAGCAGCGTAGCTGAAGCCTTTAATGAGCAGTTCTTC,CASSVAEAFNEQFF
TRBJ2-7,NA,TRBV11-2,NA,TGTGCCAGCAGACCAGTCTCCTACGAGCAGTACTTC,CASRPVSYEQYF
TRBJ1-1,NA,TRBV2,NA,TGTGCCAGCGGAGGGGACGTGAACACTGAAGCTTTCTTT,CASGGDVNTEAFF
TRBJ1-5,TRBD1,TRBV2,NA,TGTGCCAGCAGAGGACAGGACAATCAGCCCCAGCATTTT,CASRGQDNQPQHF
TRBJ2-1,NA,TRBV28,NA,TGTGCCAGCAGTTTTGAGGGATTCTACAATGAGCAGTTCTTC,CASSFEGFYNEQFF
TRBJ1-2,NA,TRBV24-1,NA,TGTGCCACCAGTGATAATGAACAAGGCTACACCTTC,CATSDNEQGYTF